This TCR beta chain was identified in a study of blood T cell repertoires in COVID-19. Study background: T cells, B-cell-depleted T cells, or PBMCs provided the cDNA or gDNA that served as material.

The protocol was immunoSEQ multiplex PCR, while the TCRdb copy is restricted to in-frame clones and leaves out a portion. The data show about 320,000 clones, about 85% seen once. The cohort comprised adults aged 18 to 89 years residing in 20 to 30 US areas. Recovered Cohort 3 donors showed two negative PCRs, clearance, or symptom resolution. The length of the CDR3 is 16 residues. V shed 2 bases and J 2 bases; nucleotides not matched to a gene: 5. CDR1 and CDR2 (germline): SNHLY, FYNNEI. The chain has TRBV2 and TRBJ2-2; 7 bases match TRBD2. The sequencing sample was made of PBMCs or T cells enriched from blood (not recorded which). The TCR originated in a woman younger than 45 who had recovered from COVID-19. CDR3 sequence reads: CASSEISGLNTGELFF. The CDR3 DNA reads as TGTGCCAGCAGTGAAATTAGCGGGCTCAACACCGGGGAGCTGTTTTTT. The whole variable domain, filled in from reference TRBV2 and TRBJ2-2, reads EPEVTQTPSHQVTQMGQEVILRCVPISNHLYFYWYRQILGQKVEFLVSFYNNEISEKSEIFDDQFSVERPDGSNFTLKIRSTKLEDSAMYFCASSEISGLNTGELFFGEGSRLTVL.